This T cell receptor beta chain is drawn from a study of neurological immune-mediated disorders. It was blood bank volunteers in Maryland, USA who made up the healthy controls. Concerning this clonotype: Its cognate antigen is unknown.

In TCRdb, the 5' RACE reads were re-called with MiXCR into one record per CDR3 protein. The sample shows fewer than 45,000 distinct CDR3 sequences, roughly 6% of them seen only once. Study conclusions and caveats: Multiple sclerosis was found to have the least TCR clonal expansion, below healthy controls, and HTLV-1-associated myelopathy the most. Across subjects, no CDR3 amino acid sequence appeared in expanded clones of more than one subject, a finding that suggested private repertoires in all groups.

Sequenced material: CD4+ T cells from blood. The clonotype was recovered from a woman between 40 and 55 years old in good health.

CDR3 in DNA: TGTGCCAGCAGTCGCGGAATTGGACAGGCCGTCCACGAGCAGTACTTC. Protein product: CASSRGIGQAVHEQYF. The V call is TRBV28, the J call TRBJ2-7, with 7 nucleotides matching TRBD1. Germline V gives CDR1 MDHEN, CDR2 SYDVKM. The CDR3 has 16 amino acids. The trim removed 5 bases at V and 5 bases at J, leaving 15 bases unmatched.